This TCR beta chain was retrieved from a study of cytomegalovirus exposure and HLA in healthy donors. Study outcomes and limitations: In a later analysis, common viral pathogens appeared linked to several of the most significant clusters.

This clone was detected once. Its cognate antigen is unknown. Researchers ran the PCR with 60 Vbeta and 13 Jbeta primers. Clones were sequenced by immunoSEQ multiplex PCR, and TCRdb holds only the in-frame ones, with some missing. The sample yields about 120,000 clones, 70% to 75% seen once. Sequenced material: PBMCs. The origin of this receptor is a woman younger than 35 in good health and CMV-seronegative.

DNA of the CDR3: TGTGCCAGCAGTGGGACAGGGGCGGCAAACACTGAAGCTTTCTTT. Translating it yields CASSGTGAANTEAFF. V usage is TRBV28 and J usage is TRBJ1-1, with 10 bases fitting TRBD1. The CDR3 runs to 15 residues. V shed 5 bases, J shed 2 bases, and the junction held 5 bases outside the gene matches. The V gene's germline CDR1 is MDHEN and CDR2 SYDVKM.